Shown below are 30 T cell receptor beta chains from a single sample sequenced in a study of T cell repertoires in cytomegalovirus infection. These receptors' targets are unknown. MiXCR was run by TCRdb on the reads, yielding one entry per CDR3 protein. The sample has roughly 500,000 distinct CDR3 sequences; roughly 34% are singletons. Sequenced material: cultured PBMCs, taken from culture after CMV antigen stimulation. Receptors originate from a human donor in good health (CMV status not recorded). Some clones in this sample may be carry-over from other donors' samples.

Points on this clonotype: A read error may be the cause here, since a much bigger clone is one base away. The rearrangement links TRBV6-6 to TRBJ2-2; no clear D. V was pared by 2 bases and J by 5 bases, with 6 bases between. Germline CDR1 MNHNY, CDR2 SVGAGI (reference sequence). CDR3 length equals 13 residues. The CDR3 DNA reads TGTGCCAGCAGTTACGTGGGGACCGGGGAGCTGTTTTTT. It yields the protein CASSYVGTGELFF.

The chain has TRBV28 and TRBJ2-5, with D possibly TRBD1 on 6 matching bases. The ends were cut back, 2 bases at V and 5 bases at J, with 12 bases in the middle. The CDR3 covers 14 residues. CDR1 is MDHEN, CDR2 SYDVKM, per germline. The CDR3 DNA reads as TGTGCCAGCAGTTTACAGCAGGGGACGGAGACCCAGTACTTC. This translates into CASSLQQGTETQYF. The full variable domain, completed using reference TRBV28 and TRBJ2-5, is DVKVTQSSRYLVKRTGEKVFLECVQDMDHENMFWYRQDPGLGLRLIYFSYDVKMKEKGDIPEGYSVSREKKERFSLILESASTNQTSMYLCASSLQQGTETQYFGPGTRLLVL.

In this sample, this clonotype turned up a few times. This chain links TRBV7-2 with TRBJ2-5, with D perhaps TRBD1 (6 bases). The CDR3 totals 14 residues. Per the germline V gene, CDR1 is SGHTA and CDR2 is FQGNSA. Deletions cut 5 bases from V and 5 bases from J, with 15 bases between. The CDR3 nucleotides read TGTGCCAGCAGCCCTGCCCGCCAGGGGGAGACCCAGTACTTC. It is translated as CASSPARQGETQYF.

The chain combines TRBV6-5 with TRBJ2-1; TRBD2 is a possible D gene (7 bases). Germline V gene data show CDR1 as MNHEY and CDR2 as SVGAGI. The CDR3 contains 16 residues. V lost 0 bases, J lost 3 bases, and 12 bases lay in between. The CDR3 nucleotides are TGTGCCAGCAGTTACTCGAGGGGGGGGGTCTACAATGAGCAGTTCTTC. Protein product: CASSYSRGGVYNEQFF.

This clonotype was detected only a few times. The chain couples TRBV5-6 to TRBJ2-7; 9 nucleotides match TRBD1. The CDR3 covers 15 residues. Germline-derived CDR1 and CDR2 are SGHDT and YYEEEE. V dropped 4 bases and J dropped 2; count of bases not matched to a gene: 7. Here the CDR3 reads CASSDGQGRPYEQYF. The CDR3 nucleotides read TGTGCCAGCAGCGACGGACAGGGGAGGCCCTACGAGCAGTACTTC.

CDR3 DNA sequence: TGTGCCAGCGCCGACAGGGGCCAACTGAACACCGGGGAGCTGTTTTTT. It encodes CASADRGQLNTGELFF. J is TRBJ2-2 and V is TRBV6-2 or TRBV6-3, with 8 bases fitting TRBD1. Per the germline V gene, CDR1 is MNHEY and CDR2 is SVGEGT. V dropped 8 bases and J dropped 1; count of bases not matched to a gene: 9. There are 16 residues in the CDR3.

In this sample, this clonotype turned up a few times. The V and J genes are TRBV30 and TRBJ2-7; 8 bases are a match to TRBD1. The CDR3 extends over 13 amino acids. Trimming at V came to 1 base and at J to 5 bases, leaving 4 bases not matched to a gene. Germline assignment: CDR1 GTSNPN and CDR2 SVGIG (reference sequence). Here the CDR3 reads CAWSGTGNHEQYV. The CDR3 nucleotides are TGTGCCTGGAGTGGGACAGGGAACCACGAGCAGTACGTC.

For the CDR3, the DNA is TGTGCCAGCAGTTACGGGACTAGCGGTCAAGAGACCCAGTACTTC. Its protein is CASSYGTSGQETQYF. The V and J genes are TRBV6-5 and TRBJ2-5, with TRBD2 matching 11 bases. The CDR3 is 15 amino acids. Germline V gives CDR1 MNHEY, CDR2 SVGAGI. V dropped 2 bases and J dropped 2; count of bases not matched to a gene: 1.

This clonotype was found a few times. The chain has TRBV6-1 and TRBJ1-2; the match to TRBD1 covers 9 bases. The V gene's germline CDR1 is MNHNS and CDR2 SASEGT. V was clipped by 7 bases and J by 6 bases; unmatched bases: 6. The CDR3 runs 13 residues. The CDR3 nucleotides are TGTGCCAGCAACTCTGGACAGGGGAATGGCTACACCTTC. Amino acids: CASNSGQGNGYTF.

J is TRBJ2-7 and V is TRBV5-4; 10 positions match TRBD2. The V gene end was trimmed by 0 bases and the J gene end by 3 bases; junction bases not matched to a gene: 3. CDR1 and CDR2 (germline): SGHNT, YYREEE (reference sequence). The CDR3 spans 15 residues. CDR3 region: CASSLVASGSYEQYF. CDR3 bases: TGTGCCAGCAGCTTGGTGGCTAGCGGGAGCTACGAGCAGTACTTC. The whole variable domain, remainder taken from reference TRBV5-4 and TRBJ2-7, is ETGVTQSPTHLIKTRGQQVTLRCSSQSGHNTVSWYQQALGQGPQFIFQYYREEENGRGNFPPRFSGLQFPNYSSELNVNALELDDSALYLCASSLVASGSYEQYFGPGTRLTVT.

The gene calls are TRBV4-1 and TRBJ2-7; 11 nucleotides line up with TRBD2. From germline, CDR1 is MGHRA and CDR2 YSYEKL. The length of the CDR3 is 15 residues. V was clipped by 3 bases and J by 3 bases; unmatched bases: 4. The CDR3: CASSHLAGGLYEQYF. In nucleotides, the CDR3 is TGCGCCAGCAGCCACCTAGCGGGAGGCCTCTACGAGCAGTACTTC.

This clonotype occurred a few times. This rearrangement joins TRBV7-9 to TRBJ2-7, with 9 bases fitting TRBD2. The trim removed 8 bases at V and 4 bases at J, leaving 9 bases unmatched. CDR3 size: 14 residues. From germline, CDR1 is SEHNR and CDR2 FQNEAQ (reference sequence). DNA for the CDR3: TGTGCCAGCGGTGGGGTAGCGGGAGTGTACGAGCAGTACTTC. Its translation: CASGGVAGVYEQYF. The whole variable domain, filled in from reference TRBV7-9 and TRBJ2-7, reads DTGVSQNPRHKITKRGQNVTFRCDPISEHNRLYWYRQTLGQGPEFLTYFQNEAQLEKSRLLSDRFSAERPKGSFSTLEIQRTEQGDSAMYLCASGGVAGVYEQYFGPGTRLTVT.

This clonotype was found many times. The chain couples TRBV7-2 to TRBJ2-3; D not certain. The germline gives CDR1 SGHTA, CDR2 FQGNSA. The V gene lost 8 bases and the J gene lost 2 bases, with 14 bases spanning the gap. The CDR3 spans 14 residues. The DNA for the CDR3 is TGTGCCAGCCAGAACCCAGCTTTCACAGATACGCAGTATTTT. This translates into CASQNPAFTDTQYF.

The chain uses TRBV2 and TRBJ2-5; D might be TRBD1 (5 bases). Trimming took off 4 bases at V and 4 bases at J, with 16 bases between the two ends. The CDR3 consists of 15 residues. Germline V gene lookup returns CDR1 SNHLY and CDR2 FYNNEI. CDR3 sequence: CASSVDDSGPETQYF. CDR3 coding DNA: TGTGCCAGCAGTGTGGATGACAGTGGGCCAGAGACCCAGTACTTC.

The V call is TRBV29-1, the J call TRBJ1-1, with TRBD1 matching 7 bases. J gave up 4 bases and V 2 bases, and 7 bases lay outside the gene matches. Germline CDR1 SQVTM, CDR2 ANQGSEA. The CDR3 has 14 residues. CDR3 region: CSVEPQGVGTEAFF. CDR3 coding DNA: TGCAGCGTTGAACCTCAGGGGGTTGGCACTGAAGCTTTCTTT.

V usage is TRBV7-2 and J usage is TRBJ1-1; 7 bases match TRBD1. The CDR3 covers 15 residues. V trimming: 1 base; J trimming: 1 base; junction bases outside the gene matches: 3. The germline V gene has CDR1 SGHTA and CDR2 FQGNSA. The CDR3 coding sequence is TGTGCCAGCAGCTTAGTGGGACAGCAGAACACTGAAGCTTTCTTT. Encoded protein: CASSLVGQQNTEAFF.

The chain employs TRBV19 and TRBJ2-1, with TRBD2 identical over 9 bases. The CDR3 runs 15 residues. Per the germline V gene, CDR1 is LNHDA and CDR2 is SQIVND (reference sequence). V shed 10 bases and J 0 bases; nucleotides not matched to a gene: 7. CDR3 sequence reads: CATSSGIYSYNEQFF. CDR3 coding DNA: TGTGCCACCTCTAGCGGGATCTACTCCTACAATGAGCAGTTCTTC.

This clonotype was seen a few times. The chain links TRBV19 to TRBJ1-1; unclear D gene. V lost 4 bases, J lost 4 bases, and 7 bases lay in between. Germline lookup yields CDR1 LNHDA and CDR2 SQIVND (reference sequence). The CDR3 loop spans 12 amino acids. CDR3 sequence reads: CASSKGGTEAFF. The CDR3, as DNA: TGTGCCAGTAGTAAAGGCGGCACTGAAGCTTTCTTT.

This clonotype has only a few counts. This sequence joins TRBV7-8 and TRBJ2-1; no reliable D call. This CDR3 contains 13 residues. Trimming removed 5 bases from V and 9 bases from J, with 14 bases in between. From germline, CDR1 is SGHVS and CDR2 FQNEAQ. The CDR3 DNA is TGTGCCAGCAGCCCCCGAATATCGGGTGAGCAGTTCTTC. Its protein is CASSPRISGEQFF.

This clonotype occurred many times. This chain joins TRBV19 and TRBJ2-7; maybe TRBD1 (5 bases). The CDR3 consists of 13 residues. V lost 3 bases and J lost 6, with 12 bases in between. The germline V gene has CDR1 LNHDA and CDR2 SQIVND (reference sequence). The CDR3 sequence: CASSIRASTEQYF. The DNA for the CDR3 is TGTGCCAGTAGTATCAGGGCGTCTACCGAGCAGTACTTC.

This sequence joins TRBV7-2 and TRBJ2-7, with D possibly TRBD2 on 6 matching bases. The CDR3 is made up of 13 amino acids. Germline values: CDR1 SGHTA, CDR2 FQGNSA. V was trimmed by 5 bases and J by 3 bases, leaving 11 bases between them. The CDR3 nucleotides are TGTGCCAGCAGCAGGCCCGGGGGCTACGAGCAGTACTTC. It yields the protein CASSRPGGYEQYF.

This clonotype has ten or more counts. The chain uses TRBV7-2 and TRBJ2-1, with 7 nucleotides matching TRBD2. The CDR3 runs 15 residues. Germline CDR1 reads SGHTA; CDR2 reads FQGNSA. Trimming at V came to 5 bases and at J to 7 bases, leaving 11 bases not matched to a gene. The CDR3 sequence is CASSRDPGLGNEQFF. The CDR3 DNA reads as TGTGCCAGCAGCCGAGACCCCGGACTAGGTAATGAGCAGTTCTTC.

Ten or more counts support this clonotype. V is TRBV7-2 and J is TRBJ2-3; TRBD2 matches at 12 bases. Looked up from germline, CDR1 is SGHTA and CDR2 is FQGNSA. The CDR3 consists of 18 residues. V shed 5 bases and J 3 bases; nucleotides not matched to a gene: 12. The CDR3 spells CASSTRPLAGGGTDTQYF. Written as DNA, the CDR3 is TGTGCCAGCAGCACAAGACCACTAGCGGGAGGAGGGACAGATACGCAGTATTTT.

Ten or more counts support this clonotype. J is TRBJ1-5 and V is TRBV7-9; no clear D. The V gene's germline CDR1 is SEHNR and CDR2 FQNEAQ (reference sequence). The CDR3 loop spans 14 amino acids. Trimming shortened V by 1 base and J by 2 bases, and 6 bases separated the two germline ends. Here the CDR3 reads CASSLGEGNQPQHF. DNA of the CDR3: TGTGCCAGCAGCTTAGGGGAGGGCAATCAGCCCCAGCATTTT.

The chain uses TRBV11-1 and TRBJ2-1, with 10 nucleotides matching TRBD2. Germline CDR1 reads SGHAT; CDR2 reads FQDESV (reference sequence). The CDR3 loop spans 13 amino acids. V gave up 1 base and J gave up 13 bases; unmatched junction bases: 4. The CDR3 reads CASSLGGLAVQFF. In DNA form, the CDR3 reads TGTGCCAGCAGCTTAGGTGGACTAGCGGTTCAGTTCTTC.

The CDR3 coding sequence is TGTGCCAGCAGTGAATATTCCGAGTTCTACGAGCAGTACTTC. Translated: CASSEYSEFYEQYF. J is TRBJ2-7 and V is TRBV25-1; D gene uncertain. The germline gives CDR1 MGHDK, CDR2 SYGVNS. CDR3 length equals 14 residues. V lost 0 bases and J lost 3, with 9 bases in between.

This clonotype was observed a few times. V gene TRBV6-1 combines with J gene TRBJ2-1, with D possibly matching TRBD2 (7 bases). CDR1 and CDR2 (germline): MNHNS, SASEGT. The CDR3 is 14 residues long. Trimming shortened V by 6 bases and J by 5 bases, and 14 bases separated the two germline ends. For the CDR3, the DNA is TGTGCCAGCAGCATGCGGGGGCCCGACAATGAGCAGTTCTTC. This translates into CASSMRGPDNEQFF.

The chain has TRBV6-2 or TRBV6-3 and TRBJ2-7; D unclear. Germline values: CDR1 MNHEY, CDR2 SVGEGT. This CDR3 is built from 13 residues. V gave up 6 bases and J gave up 4 bases, with 13 bases separating them. The CDR3 region has the DNA TGTGCCAGCAGAACCCCCTCTATATACGAGCAGTACGTC. Protein product: CASRTPSIYEQYV.

V and J are TRBV7-2 and TRBJ1-2; 7 bases map to TRBD1. The junction had 12 bases not matched to a gene; V was cut back by 2 bases and J by 6 bases. This CDR3 has 16 residues. Looked up from germline, CDR1 is SGHTA and CDR2 is FQGNSA. The CDR3 region has the DNA TGTGCCAGCAGCTTACGTTCGGCAGGGGGGTGGGATGGCTACACCTTC. This codes for CASSLRSAGGWDGYTF. The full variable domain, its missing parts supplied by reference TRBV7-2 and TRBJ1-2, is GAGVSQSPSNKVTEKGKDVELRCDPISGHTALYWYRQSLGQGLEFLIYFQGNSAPDKSGLPSDRFSAERTGGSVSTLTIQRTQQEDSAVYLCASSLRSAGGWDGYTFGSGTRLTVV.

This clonotype came up a few times. The chain links TRBV7-2 to TRBJ2-5; the D gene could be TRBD1 or TRBD2 (5 bases each). Germline V gene lookup returns CDR1 SGHTA and CDR2 FQGNSA. Trimming stripped 1 base from V and 2 bases from J, with 8 bases between. The CDR3 consists of 14 residues. CDR3 amino acids: CASSLGGEQETQYF. The CDR3 DNA sequence: TGTGCCAGCAGCTTAGGAGGGGAACAAGAGACCCAGTACTTC.